The entry that follows covers one TCR beta chain sequence. This sample was included in a study of CD8+ T cells in alopecia areata. V trimming: 2 bases; J trimming: 5 bases; junction bases outside the gene matches: 5. This CDR3 has 14 amino acids. Germline V gene data show CDR1 as SGHTA and CDR2 as FQGNSA. Lesional scalp punch biopsies and peripheral blood came from alopecia areata patients. Extracted from the samples, RNA was reverse transcribed into cDNA to serve as the sequencing template. TCRdb's table, derived via immunoSEQ multiplex PCR, lists solely in-frame clones and lacks some. The table has approximately 150,000 clones, approximately 49% seen once.

The sample in question was CD4+ T cells sorted from blood, obtained at week 0. The chain combines TRBV7-2 with TRBJ2-7; 8 positions match TRBD1. The sequence came from a human donor with alopecia areata. The CDR3 DNA reads as TGTGCCAGCAGCTTACAGGGGGCAGGTGACGAGCAGTACTTC. Its translation: CASSLQGAGDEQYF.